This is a list of T cell receptor beta chains from one sample in a study of tumor-infiltrating lymphocytes in primary liver carcinoma. Each CDR3 protein is one row after TCRdb ran MiXCR on the multiplex PCR reads. The sample yields some 320,000 distinct CDR3 sequences, around three fifths seen once. Material for sequencing was peripheral blood. These receptors all come from a man in his forties with primary liver carcinoma and hepatitis B virus infection. CDR3s include the opening cysteine and the closing phenylalanine or tryptophan. Each record gives: clone size, V gene, D gene, J gene, CDR3 DNA, CDR3 protein. The D gene is left open where the match is weak. Only part of the rows carry a size: once, few, many, or a class if the clone is expanded.

>-|TRBV6-6|-|TRBJ1-4
TGTGCCAGCAGTTCCTCGACAACTAACGAAGAACTGTTTTTT
CASSSSTTNEELFF
>few|TRBV10-2|TRBD2|TRBJ2-4
TGCGCCGGCAGTGCTTCGGTAGCGGGGGTTTCTATGGTCAAAAACATTCAGTACTTC
CAGSASVAGVSMVKNIQYF
>-|TRBV5-1|-|TRBJ1-5
TGCGACAGCAGCTTGTTCCCAGGGTCGGATCAGCCCCAGCATTTT
CDSSLFPGSDQPQHF
>many|TRBV29-1|TRBD2|TRBJ2-1
TGCAGCGTGGGTGGGACTAGGCACAATGAGCAGTTCTTC
CSVGGTRHNEQFF
>-|TRBV5-1|-|TRBJ2-1
TGCGCCAGCAGCTTGGTAGGGGGTGAGCAGTTCTTC
CASSLVGGEQFF
>-|TRBV10-3|TRBD1|TRBJ2-3
TGTGACATCAGGGGGACAGTCAGCACAGGTACGCAGTATTTT
CDIRGTVSTGTQYF
>-|TRBV6-5|TRBD2|TRBJ2-7
TGTCCCAGCAGTTCCGCGAGCGGGAGGACGAACTCCTACGAGCAGTACTTC
CPSSSASGRTNSYEQYF
>many|TRBV6-5|TRBD2|TRBJ2-7
TGTGCCACCTCCCGGGGACTAGCGGGAGGCGAGCAGTACTTC
CATSRGLAGGEQYF
>-|TRBV2|-|TRBJ2-1
TGTGCCAGCAGAGAGGACCTCAATGAGCAGTTCTTC
CASREDLNEQFF
>few|TRBV28|-|TRBJ2-7
TGTGCCAGCAGTTCTGATGGGGAGCAGTACTTC
CASSSDGEQYF
>-|TRBV29-1|-|TRBJ2-7
TGCAGCGTTAAAAGGGACTGCTACGAGCAGTACTTC
CSVKRDCYEQYF
>-|TRBV29-1|TRBD1|TRBJ2-7
TGCAGCGTGAAGGGACAGGTCGGGGGAGAGCAGTACTTC
CSVKGQVGGEQYF
>-|TRBV15|TRBD1|TRBJ2-4
TGTGCCACCAGCGGCACAGGGGCAAGGCACATTCAGTACTTC
CATSGTGARHIQYF
>-|TRBV11-2|-|TRBJ1-2
TGTGCCAGCAGTCCATCGGGACTAAACTATGGCTACACCTTC
CASSPSGLNYGYTF
>-|TRBV6-1|-|TRBJ1-3
TGTGCCAGCAGTGGAAGACAGGGAAACACCATATATTTT
CASSGRQGNTIYF
>-|TRBV4-3|TRBD2|TRBJ2-5
TGCACCAGCAGCCCAAACTGGGGGGGGGAGACCCAGTACTTC
CTSSPNWGGETQYF